Following are 27 T cell receptor beta chains from one sample sequenced in a study of shared T cell receptors in the human thymus. Measured with immunoSEQ multiplex PCR; TCRdb has only the in-frame clones, and not every one. Seen here are about 380,000 clones, 95% observed once, and the top ten hold approximately 0.02%. The sequencing input was thymocytes. The receptor set was obtained from a human donor.

The V call is TRBV7-3, the J call TRBJ2-3, with D maybe TRBD2 (6 bases). Trimming cost V 5 bases and J 2 bases, with 14 bases left between them. The CDR3 covers 15 residues. Germline-derived CDR1 and CDR2 are SGHTA and FQGTGA. CDR3 residues: CASSRETGATDTQYF. In DNA, the CDR3 is TGTGCCAGCAGCCGCGAAACGGGAGCCACAGATACGCAGTATTTT.

V usage is TRBV7-2 and J usage is TRBJ2-5; TRBD1 or TRBD2 may be the D gene (5 bases each). This CDR3 region has 16 residues. Per germline, CDR1 SGHTA and CDR2 FQGNSA. The V end lost 5 bases, the J end lost 5 bases, and 21 bases lay between the germline ends. The CDR3 DNA reads TGTGCCAGCAGCCTAACCCCCTACAGGAGGTTGGAGACCCAGTACTTC. Its translation is CASSLTPYRRLETQYF.

CDR3 nucleotides: TGCGCCAGCAGGGGATCTATGTCTCGCGGGAGGGCATCCACCGGGGAGCTGTTTTTT. Translation gives CASRGSMSRGRASTGELFF. V is TRBV5-1 and J is TRBJ2-2; 9 nucleotides match TRBD2. CDR1 is SGHRS and CDR2 is YFSETQ in the germline V gene. The V and J ends lost 5 bases and 4 bases, in that order; junction bases with no gene match: 18. The CDR3 has 19 residues.

The V gene is TRBV18, the J gene TRBJ2-7; D is unclear. The CDR3 runs 17 residues. Trimming took 3 bases from V and 0 from J, leaving 18 bases between them. Germline V CDR1 and CDR2: KGHSH, LQKENI. The CDR3 nucleotides are TGTGCCAGCTCACCCGATTTGAAGACCCCCCACTCCTACGAGCAGTACTTC. The encoded protein is CASSPDLKTPHSYEQYF. Complete variable domain (other parts from reference TRBV18 and TRBJ2-7): NAGVMQNPRHLVRRRGQEARLRCSPMKGHSHVYWYRQLPEEGLKFMVYLQKENIIDESGMPKERFSAEFPKEGPSILRIQQVVRGDSAAYFCASSPDLKTPHSYEQYFGPGTRLTVT.

The chain employs TRBV7-3 and TRBJ2-1; 9 bases agree with TRBD1. V lost 5 bases and J lost 5; bases outside the gene matches: 10. Germline values: CDR1 SGHTA, CDR2 FQGTGA. This CDR3 region has 16 residues. The CDR3 sequence: CASSHKARDRDNEQFF. The CDR3 coding sequence is TGTGCCAGCAGCCACAAAGCCCGGGACAGGGACAATGAGCAGTTCTTC.

The chain carries TRBV28 and TRBJ1-2; D unclear. Deletions cut 2 bases from V and 6 bases from J, with 13 bases between. The CDR3 covers 14 residues. The germline V gene has CDR1 MDHEN and CDR2 SYDVKM. The CDR3 DNA is TGTGCCAGCAGTTTAGAGGTCAGGCTCCATGGCTACACCTTC. Protein sequence: CASSLEVRLHGYTF.

Here the CDR3 DNA reads TGTGCCAGCAGATTTCAGGTGCCGAGGGGCGAGCAGTACTTC. This encodes CASRFQVPRGEQYF. The chain has TRBV2 and TRBJ2-7; D may be TRBD1 or TRBD2 (5 bases each). With 6 bases removed from V and 6 bases from J, the gap between germline ends came to 18 bases. From germline, CDR1 is SNHLY and CDR2 FYNNEI. This CDR3 comprises 14 residues. The whole variable domain, filled in from reference TRBV2 and TRBJ2-7, reads EPEVTQTPSHQVTQMGQEVILRCVPISNHLYFYWYRQILGQKVEFLVSFYNNEISEKSEIFDDQFSVERPDGSNFTLKIRSTKLEDSAMYFCASRFQVPRGEQYFGPGTRLTVT.

This chain uses TRBV27 with TRBJ2-5, with TRBD1 as a possible D gene (5 bases). The tail of the sequence fits TRBJ2-7 better, so the J call may be wrong. Germline CDR1 reads MNHEY; CDR2 reads SMNVEV (reference sequence). The CDR3 consists of 16 residues. The CDR3 coding sequence is TGTGCCAGCAGTTCGAACCAGGGCCTTCGGGCCTACGAGCAGTACTTC. Translating gives CASSSNQGLRAYEQYF.

The chain recombines TRBV7-6 with TRBJ1-2; D remains unclear. From germline, CDR1 is SGHVS and CDR2 FNYEAQ. The CDR3 totals 12 residues. V lost 5 bases and J 8 bases, leaving 12 bases between the germline ends. CDR3 residues: CASSAPPPGYTF. DNA of the CDR3: TGTGCCAGCAGCGCCCCACCCCCCGGCTACACCTTC.

This sequence joins TRBV5-6 and TRBJ2-1, with 9 bases fitting TRBD2. Germline assignment: CDR1 SGHDT and CDR2 YYEEEE. CDR3 length equals 15 residues. The V segment lost 4 bases and the J segment 6 bases; nucleotides outside the gene matches: 8. CDR3 residues: CASSTLAGNSNEQFF. The CDR3 DNA reads as TGTGCCAGCAGCACCCTAGCGGGAAATTCCAATGAGCAGTTCTTC.

This sequence joins TRBV5-3 and TRBJ1-5; D ambiguous. TRBV5-3 belongs to the ORF category, with a function that is uncertain. Trimming took 5 bases from V and 3 from J, leaving 9 bases between them. There are 13 residues in the CDR3. The CDR3 nucleotides read TGTGCCAGAAGATATAGGGTCAATCAGCCCCAGCATTTT. Its translation: CARRYRVNQPQHF.

V is TRBV14 and J is TRBJ2-5, with D possibly matching TRBD1 (6 bases). V was clipped by 0 bases and J by 2 bases, with 13 bases between them. CDR1 and CDR2 from the germline V gene are SGHDN and FVKESK. The CDR3 is 16 residues long. CDR3 in amino acids: CASSQEDPTGQETQYF. CDR3 sequence (DNA): TGTGCCAGCAGCCAAGAGGATCCAACAGGGCAAGAGACCCAGTACTTC. Full variable domain (outside the CDR3, taken from reference TRBV14 and TRBJ2-5): EAGVTQFPSHSVIEKGQTVTLRCDPISGHDNLYWYRRVMGKEIKFLLHFVKESKQDESGMPNNRFLAERTGGTYSTLKVQPAELEDSGVYFCASSQEDPTGQETQYFGPGTRLLVL.

The rearrangement uses TRBV20-1 and TRBJ1-1; no definite D call. Deletions cut 4 bases from V and 2 bases from J, with 5 bases between. This CDR3 has 11 residues. The V gene's germline CDR1 is DFQATT and CDR2 SNEGSKA (reference sequence). CDR3 region: CSATVNTEAFF. The CDR3 DNA is TGCAGTGCTACTGTAAACACTGAAGCTTTCTTT.

The chain joins TRBV5-1 to TRBJ2-7, with D possibly called TRBD1 or TRBD2 (5 bases each). Germline CDR1 SGHRS, CDR2 YFSETQ. The CDR3 is 17 residues long. Trimming pared 4 bases from V and 2 bases from J, leaving 22 bases between. The CDR3 DNA sequence: TGCGCCAGCAGCGCGGCCGGGCCTGGGACCAGGACCTACGAGCAGTACTTC. This translates into CASSAAGPGTRTYEQYF.

In its sample, this clone was seen once. The chain uses TRBV20-1 and TRBJ2-5; possible D gene TRBD1, 6 bases. The CDR3 runs to 11 residues. Looked up from germline, CDR1 is DFQATT and CDR2 is SNEGSKA (reference sequence). The CDR3 sequence is CSLGGQETQYF. CDR3 bases: TGCAGCCTAGGGGGCCAAGAGACCCAGTACTTC.

This sequence joins TRBV28 and TRBJ1-5; D not resolved. Looked up from germline, CDR1 is MDHEN and CDR2 is SYDVKM. There are 17 residues in the CDR3. V was clipped by 1 base and J by 0 bases, with 13 bases between them. In DNA, the CDR3 is TGTGCCAGCAGTTTATCGGGGTGGGGTGGTAGCAATCAGCCCCAGCATTTT. Its translation is CASSLSGWGGSNQPQHF.

The J gene is TRBJ2-7, the V gene TRBV6-6, with 9 bases that match TRBD1. This CDR3 is 15 amino acids long. V shed 3 bases and J 4 bases; nucleotides not matched to a gene: 7. Germline CDR1 is MNHNY and CDR2 is SVGAGI (reference sequence). The CDR3 DNA sequence: TGTGCCAGCAGTTATATTCCGGGACAGGGATACGAGCAGTACTTC. Its protein product is CASSYIPGQGYEQYF.

The chain is built from TRBV15 and TRBJ2-1; D is unresolved. Trimming stripped 4 bases from V and 4 bases from J, with 14 bases between. Germline-derived CDR1 and CDR2 are LNHNV and YYDKDF (reference sequence). The CDR3 extends over 15 amino acids. CDR3 sequence: CATSKNLDAYNEQFF. CDR3 DNA: TGTGCCACCAGCAAGAACTTGGACGCTTACAATGAGCAGTTCTTC. Complete variable domain (other parts from reference TRBV15 and TRBJ2-1): DAMVIQNPRYQVTQFGKPVTLSCSQTLNHNVMYWYQQKSSQAPKLLFHYYDKDFNNEADTPDNFQSRRPNTSFCFLDIRSPGLGDTAMYLCATSKNLDAYNEQFFGPGTRLTVL.

The chain combines TRBV7-2 with TRBJ2-7; no definite D call. Germline V CDR1 and CDR2: SGHTA, FQGNSA. Trimming took off 1 base at V and 5 bases at J, with 9 bases between the two ends. This CDR3 comprises 13 residues. CDR3 amino acids: CASSLGGSDEQYF. CDR3 coding DNA: TGTGCCAGCAGCTTAGGGGGAAGCGACGAGCAGTACTTC. Filled out from reference TRBV7-2 and TRBJ2-7, the complete variable domain reads GAGVSQSPSNKVTEKGKDVELRCDPISGHTALYWYRQSLGQGLEFLIYFQGNSAPDKSGLPSDRFSAERTGGSVSTLTIQRTQQEDSAVYLCASSLGGSDEQYFGPGTRLTVT.

The gene calls are TRBV27 and TRBJ2-7, with TRBD1 matching over 9 bases. The CDR3 extends over 19 amino acids. With 5 bases clipped from V and 2 bases from J, the junction kept 19 bases outside the gene matches. CDR1 and CDR2 from the germline V gene are MNHEY and SMNVEV (reference sequence). This CDR3 reads CASSPPYNKDRGNAYEQYF. The CDR3 DNA sequence: TGTGCCAGCAGTCCCCCCTACAACAAGGACAGGGGAAATGCCTACGAGCAGTACTTC.

This chain joins TRBV5-1 and TRBJ1-1; 11 nucleotides line up with TRBD1. The ends lost 1 base at V and 1 base at J; junction bases unmatched: 12. The CDR3 has 19 amino acids. In germline, CDR1 is SGHRS, CDR2 YFSETQ. The CDR3 DNA follows: TGCGCCAGCAGCTTGAAAGGACAGGGGGCTTTGTTAAGGAACACTGAAGCTTTCTTT. It is translated as CASSLKGQGALLRNTEAFF. The variable domain in full, completed from reference TRBV5-1 and TRBJ1-1, reads KAGVTQTPRYLIKTRGQQVTLSCSPISGHRSVSWYQQTPGQGLQFLFEYFSETQRNKGNFPGRFSGRQFSNSRSEMNVSTLELGDSALYLCASSLKGQGALLRNTEAFFGQGTRLTVV.

The chain links TRBV6-5 to TRBJ2-5; the match to TRBD2 covers 11 bases. The CDR3 is 15 residues long. Trimming removed 4 bases from V and 4 bases from J; junction bases left unmatched: 5. Germline values: CDR1 MNHEY, CDR2 SVGAGI. CDR3 residues: CASSLAGGPLETQYF. The DNA for the CDR3 is TGTGCCAGCAGTTTAGCGGGAGGGCCATTAGAGACCCAGTACTTC.

The chain recombines TRBV7-6 with TRBJ1-1; D perhaps matches TRBD1 (5 bases). The germline V gene encodes CDR1 SGHVS and CDR2 FNYEAQ. CDR3 length: 17 residues. V was cut by 6 bases and J by 2 bases, with 22 bases left in between. CDR3 sequence: CASSNGGVKTNNTEAFF. The DNA of the CDR3 is TGTGCCAGCAGTAACGGGGGAGTTAAAACCAACAACACTGAAGCTTTCTTT. Full variable domain (remainder filled in from reference TRBV7-6 and TRBJ1-1): GAGVSQSPRYKVTKRGQDVALRCDPISGHVSLYWYRQALGQGPEFLTYFNYEAQQDKSGLPNDRFSAERPEGSISTLTIQRTEQRDSAMYRCASSNGGVKTNNTEAFFGQGTRLTVV.

The genes are TRBV11-2 and TRBJ2-7, with 9 bases identical to TRBD1. The CDR3 is 17 residues long. CDR1 and CDR2 (germline): SGHAT, FQNNGV. The ends lost 2 bases at V and 2 bases at J; junction bases unmatched: 10. In DNA form, the CDR3 reads TGTGCCAGCAGCTTAATGGGGTACAGGGGGCTAGCCTACGAGCAGTACTTC. Protein: CASSLMGYRGLAYEQYF.

The chain carries TRBV7-2 and TRBJ1-2; TRBD1 matches at 8 bases. Germline assignment: CDR1 SGHTA and CDR2 FQGNSA. The CDR3 has 15 amino acids. V lost 2 bases, J lost 2 bases, and 4 bases stayed unmatched. For the CDR3, the DNA is TGTGCCAGCAGCTTACCGGGACAGGAAAACTATGGCTACACCTTC. It encodes CASSLPGQENYGYTF. The whole variable domain, remainder taken from reference TRBV7-2 and TRBJ1-2, is GAGVSQSPSNKVTEKGKDVELRCDPISGHTALYWYRQSLGQGLEFLIYFQGNSAPDKSGLPSDRFSAERTGGSVSTLTIQRTQQEDSAVYLCASSLPGQENYGYTFGSGTRLTVV.

The chain recombines TRBV27 with TRBJ1-4; the match to TRBD1 covers 11 bases. V trimming: 5 bases; J trimming: 8 bases; junction bases outside the gene matches: 10. Germline V lookup: CDR1 MNHEY, CDR2 SMNVEV (reference sequence). The CDR3 contains 16 residues. In nucleotides, the CDR3 is TGTGCCAGCAGTCCCTACCCCGGGACAGGGGGGGAAAAACTGTTTTTT. Translating it yields CASSPYPGTGGEKLFF.

This clone was detected only once. This sequence joins TRBV28 and TRBJ1-3, with unresolved D. The V end was cut by 7 bases, the J end by 4 bases, with 8 bases between. Germline CDR1 MDHEN, CDR2 SYDVKM. The CDR3 is made up of 12 amino acids. CDR3 sequence (DNA): TGTGCCAGCACGCCGGGGGGAAACACCATATATTTT. Translated: CASTPGGNTIYF.